The 22 T cell receptor beta chains below were found in one sample sequenced in a study of blood T cell repertoires in COVID-19. Repertoires were generated with immunoSEQ multiplex PCR, while TCRdb's copy carries only in-frame clones and drops some. Counted here are 200,000 to 250,000 clones, roughly 86% occurring once; the ten biggest clones make up about 3%. Source material: peripheral blood. All receptors derive from a woman aged 30 to 39 who had recovered from COVID-19.

The rearrangement links TRBV18 to TRBJ2-5; D is possibly TRBD1 (7 bases). Trimming cost V 4 bases and J 3 bases, with 9 bases left between them. The length of the CDR3 is 13 residues. CDR1 and CDR2 (germline): KGHSH, LQKENI. The CDR3 DNA sequence: TGTGCCAGCTCACGCGGGACAGAAGAGACCCAGTACTTC. Its protein product is CASSRGTEETQYF.

The chain links TRBV10-3 to TRBJ1-1; a possible D gene is TRBD1 (5 bases). CDR3 length: 14 amino acids. The V gene lost 6 bases and the J gene lost 1 base, with 12 bases spanning the gap. Germline CDR1 is ENHRY and CDR2 is SYGVKD. CDR3 DNA: TGTGCCATCAGCCCGACGGGGGAGAACACTGAAGCTTTCTTT. It specifies CAISPTGENTEAFF.

This rearrangement joins TRBV6-5 to TRBJ1-6, with D uncertain. This CDR3 has 11 residues. Germline V gene lookup returns CDR1 MNHEY and CDR2 SVGAGI. V was trimmed by 8 bases and J by 9 bases, leaving 8 bases between them. The CDR3 loop is CASGSPSPLHF. DNA of the CDR3: TGTGCCAGCGGGAGTCCTTCACCCCTCCACTTT.

The gene calls are TRBV3-1 (or the pseudogene TRBV3-2) and TRBJ1-3, with 10 bases lining up with TRBD1. J lost 2 bases, V lost 4 bases, and 2 bases had no gene match. Looked up from germline, CDR1 is LGHDT and CDR2 is YNNKEL (reference sequence). CDR3 size: 15 residues. This CDR3 reads CASSPGQGAGNTIYF. The CDR3 region has the DNA TGTGCCAGCAGCCCCGGACAGGGGGCTGGAAACACCATATATTTT.

The CDR3 DNA is TGTGCCTGGGAGCAGCGGGGGAGGTCAGATACGCAGTATTTT. This gives the protein CAWEQRGRSDTQYF. The chain uses TRBV30 and TRBJ2-3, with 8 bases matching TRBD2. The CDR3 contains 14 residues. The V and J ends lost 5 bases and 4 bases, in that order; junction bases with no gene match: 8. Germline CDR1 and CDR2: GTSNPN and SVGIG (reference sequence).

The chain combines TRBV19 with TRBJ2-2; 8 nucleotides agree with TRBD2. CDR1 is LNHDA, CDR2 SQIVND, per germline (reference sequence). Losses at the gene ends were 5 bases for V and 6 bases for J; bases not matched to a gene: 11. This CDR3 has 16 amino acids. DNA of the CDR3: TGTGCCAGTAGTCCCTCGGGACTAGGATGGGCCGGGGAGCTGTTTTTT. Protein sequence: CASSPSGLGWAGELFF.

The genes are TRBV19 and TRBJ1-1; 8 nucleotides agree with TRBD1. The CDR3 has 16 residues. V trimming: 5 bases; J trimming: 5 bases; junction bases outside the gene matches: 13. Germline V gene data show CDR1 as LNHDA and CDR2 as SQIVND (reference sequence). CDR3 bases: TGTGCCAGTAGTTTCAGGCAGGGGGCTCCTCGGACTGAAGCTTTCTTT. It encodes CASSFRQGAPRTEAFF.

This chain joins TRBV4-1 and TRBJ2-2; D perhaps matches TRBD2 (6 bases). The V end was cut by 0 bases, the J end by 6 bases, with 11 bases between. CDR3 length: 15 amino acids. Germline V CDR1 and CDR2: MGHRA, YSYEKL. The DNA for the CDR3 is TGCGCCAGCAGCCAAGAAACTAGCTTGGCCGGGGAGCTGTTTTTT. Protein product: CASSQETSLAGELFF.

The J gene is TRBJ1-1, the V gene TRBV2; D call uncertain. The CDR3 totals 13 residues. Deletions cut 7 bases from V and 0 bases from J, with 9 bases between. Germline CDR1 is SNHLY and CDR2 is FYNNEI. For the CDR3, the DNA is TGTGCCAGCACCGGAGGGATGAACACTGAAGCTTTCTTT. Its protein is CASTGGMNTEAFF.

This clone was seen only a few times. The chain employs TRBV4-1 and TRBJ1-2; 7 bases are a match to TRBD1. Germline lookup yields CDR1 MGHRA and CDR2 YSYEKL. The CDR3 runs 15 residues. The trim removed 0 bases at V and 6 bases at J, leaving 7 bases unmatched. The DNA of the CDR3 is TGCGCCAGCAGCCAAGATCTCAGGGGGGTTAATGGCTACACCTTC. Translation: CASSQDLRGVNGYTF.

This chain uses TRBV30 with TRBJ1-2; the D gene is possibly TRBD1 (5 bases). The CDR3 loop spans 14 amino acids. The germline V gene encodes CDR1 GTSNPN and CDR2 SVGIG (reference sequence). The V and J ends lost 4 bases and 3 bases respectively, with 15 bases between them. The CDR3 loop reads CAWTLGHLYYGYTF. CDR3 sequence (DNA): TGTGCCTGGACCCTCGGACACTTATACTATGGCTACACCTTC.

The chain couples TRBV7-9 to TRBJ2-3, with 8 nucleotides matching TRBD2. The CDR3 spans 16 residues. The germline V gene encodes CDR1 SEHNR and CDR2 FQNEAQ (reference sequence). The trim removed 5 bases at V and 3 bases at J, leaving 10 bases unmatched. CDR3 nucleotides: TGTGCCAGCAGCCTAATAACGGGGGGGCCAACAGATACGCAGTATTTT. It is translated as CASSLITGGPTDTQYF. Drawing the rest from reference TRBV7-9 and TRBJ2-3, the complete variable domain is DTGVSQNPRHKITKRGQNVTFRCDPISEHNRLYWYRQTLGQGPEFLTYFQNEAQLEKSRLLSDRFSAERPKGSFSTLEIQRTEQGDSAMYLCASSLITGGPTDTQYFGPGTRLTVL.

The chain joins TRBV19 to TRBJ1-1; the match to TRBD1 covers 10 bases. Germline V gives CDR1 LNHDA, CDR2 SQIVND (reference sequence). Germline trimming cut 3 bases from V and 3 bases from J; bases unmatched to any gene: 13. CDR3 length: 18 amino acids. The CDR3 nucleotides are TGTGCCAGTAGTATTCGACAGGGGGCTCTATTTGATCACACTGAAGCTTTCTTT. The encoded protein is CASSIRQGALFDHTEAFF.

The sample holds one count of this clone. The CDR3: CASSLGEGANYGYTF. The CDR3 bases are TGTGCCAGCAGCTTAGGCGAAGGGGCCAACTATGGCTACACCTTC. The chain couples TRBV7-9 to TRBJ1-2, with TRBD1 as a possible D gene (5 bases). CDR1 is SEHNR, CDR2 FQNEAQ, per germline (reference sequence). This CDR3 spans 15 amino acids. V was trimmed by 1 base and J by 2 bases, leaving 11 bases between them.

The chain joins TRBV6-4 to TRBJ2-3; 7 bases match TRBD1. The length of the CDR3 is 15 residues. J gave up 5 bases and V 2 bases, and 7 bases lay outside the gene matches. Germline V gene lookup returns CDR1 MRHNA and CDR2 SNTAGT. The chain's CDR3 is CASSDRGRPQDTQYF. The CDR3 nucleotides are TGTGCCAGCAGTGACAGGGGGCGCCCCCAAGATACGCAGTATTTT.

The rearrangement joins TRBV18 to TRBJ1-2, with 7 nucleotides matching TRBD1. J gave up 4 bases and V 6 bases, and 5 bases lay outside the gene matches. CDR3 size: 13 residues. The V gene's germline CDR1 is KGHSH and CDR2 LQKENI. The CDR3 DNA is TGTGCCAGCTCCGACAGGGATAGCTATGGCTACACCTTC. It translates to CASSDRDSYGYTF.

The DNA of the CDR3 is TGCGCCAGTAGGCGGGGGGTTCCTAGCACAGATACGCAGTATTTT. Translated: CASRRGVPSTDTQYF. This chain links TRBV5-1 with TRBJ2-3, with 8 bases matching TRBD2. Per germline, CDR1 SGHRS and CDR2 YFSETQ. This CDR3 spans 15 amino acids. J was trimmed by 0 bases and V by 8 bases; bases with no gene match: 8.

The chain is built from TRBV3-1 (or the pseudogene TRBV3-2) and TRBJ2-7; weak D call: TRBD2 (6 bases). V dropped 1 base and J dropped 1 base, with 14 bases sitting between them. CDR1 and CDR2 (germline): LGHDT, YNNKEL (reference sequence). CDR3 size: 16 residues. In nucleotides, the CDR3 is TGTGCCAGCAGCCAAGTTGGAGGGTATGGATCCTACGAGCAGTACTTC. Protein product: CASSQVGGYGSYEQYF.

The V and J genes are TRBV7-9 and TRBJ1-1, with 9 bases that match TRBD1. From germline, CDR1 is SEHNR and CDR2 FQNEAQ (reference sequence). The CDR3 is 16 residues long. Losses at the gene ends were 8 bases for V and 8 bases for J; bases not matched to a gene: 18. For the CDR3, the DNA is TGTGCCAGCGAGTCCCGGGACAGGGTGAGAAAAAAGGAAGCTTTCTTT. Translation gives CASESRDRVRKKEAFF. The full variable domain, completed using reference TRBV7-9 and TRBJ1-1, is DTGVSQNPRHKITKRGQNVTFRCDPISEHNRLYWYRQTLGQGPEFLTYFQNEAQLEKSRLLSDRFSAERPKGSFSTLEIQRTEQGDSAMYLCASESRDRVRKKEAFFGQGTRLTVV.

This sequence joins TRBV4-1 and TRBJ1-2, with 10 bases fitting TRBD1. The CDR3 extends over 17 amino acids. Trimming removed 3 bases from V and 3 bases from J; junction bases left unmatched: 10. In germline, CDR1 is MGHRA, CDR2 YSYEKL. This chain's CDR3 is CASSHSEIGTGDYGYTF. The CDR3 DNA follows: TGCGCCAGCAGCCACAGCGAAATTGGGACAGGGGACTATGGCTACACCTTC.

V is TRBV7-9 and J is TRBJ2-6, with D possibly TRBD1 on 5 matching bases. V was trimmed by 8 bases and J by 6 bases, leaving 20 bases between them. CDR1 and CDR2 from the germline V gene are SEHNR and FQNEAQ (reference sequence). The CDR3 is 16 amino acids. The CDR3 is CASAPRSTDEANVLTF. CDR3 coding DNA: TGTGCCAGCGCCCCAAGGTCGACAGATGAGGCCAACGTCCTGACTTTC.

The V call is TRBV7-2, the J call TRBJ2-1; TRBD1 matches at 10 bases. V lost 5 bases, J lost 2 bases, and 6 bases stayed unmatched. This CDR3 has 16 residues. Germline assignment: CDR1 SGHTA and CDR2 FQGNSA. In nucleotides, the CDR3 is TGTGCCAGCAGCCCCCCGGGGACAGGGGCCTACAATGAGCAGTTCTTC. Amino acid sequence: CASSPPGTGAYNEQFF.